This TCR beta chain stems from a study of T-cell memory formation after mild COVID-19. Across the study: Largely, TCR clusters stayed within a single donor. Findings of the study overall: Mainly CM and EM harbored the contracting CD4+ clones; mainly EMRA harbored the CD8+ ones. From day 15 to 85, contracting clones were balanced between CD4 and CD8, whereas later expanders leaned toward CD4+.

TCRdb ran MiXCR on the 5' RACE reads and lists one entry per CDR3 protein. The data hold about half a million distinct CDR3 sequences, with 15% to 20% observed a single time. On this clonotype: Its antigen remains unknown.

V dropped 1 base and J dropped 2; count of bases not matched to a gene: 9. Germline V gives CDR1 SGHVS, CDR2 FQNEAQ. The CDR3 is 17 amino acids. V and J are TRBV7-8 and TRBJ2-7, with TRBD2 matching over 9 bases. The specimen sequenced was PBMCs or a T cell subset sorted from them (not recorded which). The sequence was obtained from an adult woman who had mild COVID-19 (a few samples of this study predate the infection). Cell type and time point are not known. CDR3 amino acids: CASSLVSTASGAYEQYF. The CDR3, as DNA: TGTGCCAGCAGCTTAGTATCCACGGCTAGCGGGGCCTACGAGCAGTACTTC.